These T cell receptor beta chains were read from a single sample in a study of T-cell memory formation after mild COVID-19. MiXCR was run by TCRdb on the 5' RACE reads, yielding one entry per CDR3 protein. This sample has approximately 400,000 distinct CDR3 sequences, with 20% to 25% found just once. The sample consisted of PBMCs or a T cell subset sorted from them (not recorded which). These receptors all stem from an adult woman who had mild COVID-19 (a few samples of this study predate the infection). Cell type and time point are not known. Each CDR3 is given with its conserved first and last residue. A D gene is named only where the DNA matches it firmly. A clone size is listed for some rows: how often the clone was seen (once, few, many), or a class if it is expanded.

TRBJ2-7,TRBV3-1,TRBD2,many,CASSQTTSGRSSYEQYF,TGTGCCAGCAGCCAAACGACTAGCGGGAGGAGCTCCTACGAGCAGTACTTC
TRBJ2-1,TRBV7-9,TRBD2,few,CASSFGLAGGFDEQFF,TGTGCCAGCAGCTTTGGACTAGCGGGAGGGTTCGATGAGCAGTTCTTC
TRBJ2-5,TRBV20-1,-,-,CSAPGWGQETQYF,TGCAGTGCGCCCGGATGGGGCCAAGAGACCCAGTACTTC
TRBJ2-2,TRBV20-1,-,few,CSATRRTGNTGELFF,TGCAGTGCCACACGTCGGACGGGGAACACCGGGGAGCTGTTTTTT
TRBJ2-3,TRBV7-9,-,-,CASSLVLRMSDTQYF,TGTGCCAGCAGCTTAGTGCTGCGAATGTCAGATACGCAGTATTTT
TRBJ2-1,TRBV6-2/TRBV6-3,TRBD1,few,CATRLAGTAFF,TGTGCCACCCGTCTGGCCGGGACAGCGTTCTTC
TRBJ2-7,TRBV21-1,-,-,CASSKWSETYEQYF,TGTGCCAGCAGCAAATGGTCGGAGACCTACGAGCAGTACTTC
TRBJ2-5,TRBV7-2,-,few,CASSLATDQAMTRSRETQYF,TGTGCCAGCAGCTTAGCCACGGACCAGGCCATGACCCGGAGTCGGGAGACCCAGTACTTC
TRBJ2-3,TRBV4-1,TRBD2,few,CASSQMRLAGGTDTQYF,TGCGCCAGCAGCCAAATGCGACTAGCGGGGGGCACAGATACGCAGTATTTT
TRBJ2-3,TRBV14,-,-,CASSKRVGISTDTQYF,TGTGCCAGCAGCAAAAGAGTAGGGATCTCCACAGATACGCAGTATTTT
TRBJ1-1,TRBV28,TRBD1,-,CAVRTGGSTEAFF,TGTGCCGTACGGACAGGCGGGAGCACTGAAGCTTTCTTT
TRBJ1-3,TRBV4-1,-,few,CASSQDVGAGNTIYF,TGCGCCAGCAGCCAAGATGTTGGTGCTGGAAACACCATATATTTT
TRBJ1-2,TRBV19,-,-,CASSATTGSPNYGYTF,TGTGCCAGTAGTGCAACCACAGGATCGCCTAACTATGGCTACACCTTC
TRBJ2-7,TRBV29-1,TRBD1,few,CSFRTGRSYEQYF,TGCAGCTTCCGGACAGGGCGCTCCTACGAGCAGTACTTC
TRBJ1-5,TRBV21-1,-,few,CASSPPGTGGNQPQHF,TGTGCCAGCAGCCCACCCGGGACAGGGGGCAATCAGCCCCAGCATTTT
TRBJ1-2,TRBV6-5,-,-,CASSYSGPDHGYTF,TGTGCCAGCAGTTACTCTGGACCAGATCATGGCTACACCTTC
TRBJ2-1,TRBV7-9,-,few,CASSQLSGEQFF,TGTGCCAGCAGCCAACTTAGTGGAGAGCAGTTCTTC
TRBJ2-3,TRBV10-3,-,-,CAISVRDTITDTQYF,TGTGCCATCAGTGTGCGGGACACTATCACAGATACGCAGTATTTT
TRBJ2-7,TRBV6-1,TRBD1,-,CASSDDRGKIEYEQYF,TGTGCCAGCAGCGACGACAGGGGGAAAATAGAATACGAGCAGTACTTC
TRBJ2-7,TRBV30,TRBD2,-,CAWSTSGLSSYEQYF,TGTGCCTGGAGTACTAGCGGCCTTAGCTCCTACGAGCAGTACTTC
TRBJ2-7,TRBV20-1,-,many,CSALGGYEQYF,TGCAGTGCCTTAGGGGGGTACGAGCAGTACTTC
TRBJ1-2,TRBV7-2,TRBD1,-,CASRTPGQEYGYTF,TGTGCCAGCAGGACCCCGGGACAGGAGTATGGCTACACCTTC
TRBJ1-4,TRBV25-1,-,-,CASSRAAGGSNEKLFF,TGTGCCAGCAGCCGCGCCGCCGGGGGTTCTAATGAAAAACTGTTTTTT
TRBJ1-6,TRBV7-2,-,few,CASSLEANSPLHF,TGTGCCAGCAGCTTAGAGGCAAATTCACCCCTCCACTTT
TRBJ2-1,TRBV19,-,few,CASRPGGRSYNEQFF,TGTGCCAGTAGACCCGGGGGCAGGTCCTACAATGAGCAGTTCTTC
TRBJ1-4,TRBV7-9,-,-,CACPQDGNEKLFF,TGTGCCTGCCCCCAGGACGGGAATGAAAAACTGTTTTTT
TRBJ2-1,TRBV3-1,TRBD2,-,CASSHLAGGPEQFF,TGTGCCAGCAGCCACCTAGCGGGGGGGCCTGAGCAGTTCTTC
TRBJ1-2,TRBV7-9,TRBD1,few,CASSLGDRIWYGYTF,TGTGCCAGCAGCTTAGGGGACAGAATTTGGTATGGCTACACCTTC
TRBJ2-5,TRBV12-3/TRBV12-4,TRBD2,few,CASTSGSTQETQYF,TGTGCCAGCACTAGCGGGAGTACCCAAGAGACCCAGTACTTC
TRBJ2-1,TRBV7-9,-,few,CASSLDANNEQFF,TGTGCCAGCAGCTTGGACGCCAACAATGAGCAGTTCTTC
TRBJ1-2,TRBV6-6,TRBD1,-,CASSYRAGGGYGYTF,TGTGCCAGCAGTTACCGAGCAGGGGGCGGCTATGGCTACACCTTC
TRBJ2-7,TRBV7-8,TRBD2,few,CASSTEGLAYEQYF,TGTGCCAGCAGCACAGAGGGACTAGCCTACGAGCAGTACTTC
TRBJ1-6,TRBV7-9,-,few,CASSSYLDSPLHF,TGTGCCAGCAGCTCCTATCTGGATTCACCCCTCCACTTT
TRBJ1-2,TRBV27,-,few,CASSPLGRAYGYTF,TGTGCCAGCAGTCCCTTGGGCAGGGCCTATGGCTACACCTTC
TRBJ2-7,TRBV27,-,-,CASSLGQVSSYEQYF,TGTGCCAGCAGTTTAGGGCAGGTGTCCTCCTACGAGCAGTACTTC
TRBJ1-6,TRBV10-3,-,-,CAISESISPLHF,TGTGCCATCAGTGAGTCTATTTCACCCCTCCACTTT
TRBJ2-7,TRBV4-2,-,-,CASSQDLKVGSGEQYF,TGTGCCAGCAGCCAAGATCTGAAGGTTGGATCGGGTGAGCAGTACTTC
TRBJ2-7,TRBV12-3/TRBV12-4,-,many,CASSLSALGRLYF,TGTGCCAGCAGTTTGAGTGCGCTCGGCAGGCTGTACTTC
TRBJ1-1,TRBV7-8,-,few,CASSLGHSNTEAFF,TGTGCCAGCAGCTTAGGACATTCGAACACTGAAGCTTTCTTT
TRBJ2-5,TRBV20-1,TRBD2,-,CSASRAAGGPKETQYF,TGCAGTGCTAGTAGGGCGGCGGGAGGGCCGAAAGAGACCCAGTACTTC
TRBJ2-5,TRBV7-7,TRBD2,-,CASSLSQRGLVETQYF,TGTGCCAGCAGCTTATCCCAGCGGGGGTTGGTAGAGACCCAGTACTTC
TRBJ2-7,TRBV7-9,-,many,CASSTDYEQYF,TGTGCCAGCAGCACGGACTACGAGCAGTACTTC
TRBJ1-2,TRBV27,-,-,CASSLRGETRGRVGGYTF,TGTGCCAGCAGTTTACGTGGGGAAACGAGGGGAAGGGTCGGAGGCTACACCTTC
TRBJ2-3,TRBV19,-,few,CASSALSDTDTQYF,TGTGCCAGTAGTGCTCTTTCTGACACAGATACGCAGTATTTT